The 5 T cell receptor beta chains listed next were all sequenced from one sample in a study of cytomegalovirus exposure and HLA in healthy donors. The primer mix had 60 Vbeta and 13 Jbeta primers. Produced via immunoSEQ multiplex PCR; TCRdb's table is partial and in-frame only. The sample consists of about 140,000 clones, about 80% of them appearing once. The sample comprised PBMCs. These receptors were taken from a woman aged 55-70 years in good health and CMV-seropositive.

The genes are TRBV7-8 and TRBJ2-7, with 8 bases matching TRBD1. The CDR3 runs to 12 residues. In germline, CDR1 is SGHVS, CDR2 FQNEAQ. V lost 8 bases, J lost 6 bases, and 6 bases stayed unmatched. In DNA, the CDR3 is TGTGCCAGCGCACAGGGGGATCGCGAGCAGTACTTC. Residues: CASAQGDREQYF.

This clone was counted once. The J gene is TRBJ2-2, the V gene TRBV4-2; maybe TRBD1 (7 bases). V was shortened by 3 bases and J by 3 bases, with 20 bases between the two germline ends. CDR3 length: 18 amino acids. Germline V gene data show CDR1 as LGHNA and CDR2 as YNFKEQ. In nucleotides, the CDR3 is TGTGCCAGCAGCCACGGATCCTTACAGGGGAGGTACACCGGGGAGCTGTTTTTT. Its protein product is CASSHGSLQGRYTGELFF.

The chain carries TRBV7-9 and TRBJ1-4; the match to TRBD1 covers 7 bases. V dropped 5 bases and J dropped 4; count of bases not matched to a gene: 10. Germline V gives CDR1 SEHNR, CDR2 FQNEAQ (reference sequence). CDR3 length equals 16 residues. The CDR3 here is CASSRRRGGYNEKLFF. CDR3 DNA sequence: TGTGCCAGCAGCCGGAGGAGAGGGGGCTATAATGAAAAACTGTTTTTT.

This clone was observed a handful of times. The chain recombines TRBV7-3 with TRBJ1-3; 9 bases match TRBD1. Trimming at V came to 2 bases and at J to 3 bases, leaving 2 bases not matched to a gene. The V gene's germline CDR1 is SGHTA and CDR2 FQGTGA. The CDR3 contains 15 residues. CDR3 DNA sequence: TGTGCCAGCAGCTTAGGGACAGGGATTGGAAACACCATATATTTT. Its protein product is CASSLGTGIGNTIYF.

This chain joins TRBV19 and TRBJ2-7; 9 bases align to TRBD1. V lost 5 bases to trimming and J lost 3 bases; unmatched junction nucleotides: 5. Germline V CDR1 and CDR2: LNHDA, SQIVND (reference sequence). This CDR3 contains 14 residues. CDR3 in DNA: TGTGCCAGTAGTGGGACAGGGAATAGCTACGAGCAGTACTTC. This encodes CASSGTGNSYEQYF.